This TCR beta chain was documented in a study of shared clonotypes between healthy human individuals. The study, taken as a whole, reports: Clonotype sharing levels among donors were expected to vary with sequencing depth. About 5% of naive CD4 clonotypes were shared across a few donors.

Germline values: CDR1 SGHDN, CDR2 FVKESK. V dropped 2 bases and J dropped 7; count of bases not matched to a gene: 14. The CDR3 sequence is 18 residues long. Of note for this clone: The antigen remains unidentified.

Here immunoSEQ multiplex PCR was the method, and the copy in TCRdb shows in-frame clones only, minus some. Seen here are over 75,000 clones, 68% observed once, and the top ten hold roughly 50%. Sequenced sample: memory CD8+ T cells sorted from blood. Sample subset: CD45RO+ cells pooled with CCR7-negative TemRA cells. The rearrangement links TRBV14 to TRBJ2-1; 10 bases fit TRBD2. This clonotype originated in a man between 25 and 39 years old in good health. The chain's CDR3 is CASSQFSWRTSGKNEQFF. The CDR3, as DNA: TGTGCCAGCAGCCAATTTTCTTGGAGAACTAGCGGGAAAAATGAGCAGTTCTTC. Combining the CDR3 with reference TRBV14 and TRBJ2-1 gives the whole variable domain EAGVTQFPSHSVIEKGQTVTLRCDPISGHDNLYWYRRVMGKEIKFLLHFVKESKQDESGMPNNRFLAERTGGTYSTLKVQPAELEDSGVYFCASSQFSWRTSGKNEQFFGPGTRLTVL.